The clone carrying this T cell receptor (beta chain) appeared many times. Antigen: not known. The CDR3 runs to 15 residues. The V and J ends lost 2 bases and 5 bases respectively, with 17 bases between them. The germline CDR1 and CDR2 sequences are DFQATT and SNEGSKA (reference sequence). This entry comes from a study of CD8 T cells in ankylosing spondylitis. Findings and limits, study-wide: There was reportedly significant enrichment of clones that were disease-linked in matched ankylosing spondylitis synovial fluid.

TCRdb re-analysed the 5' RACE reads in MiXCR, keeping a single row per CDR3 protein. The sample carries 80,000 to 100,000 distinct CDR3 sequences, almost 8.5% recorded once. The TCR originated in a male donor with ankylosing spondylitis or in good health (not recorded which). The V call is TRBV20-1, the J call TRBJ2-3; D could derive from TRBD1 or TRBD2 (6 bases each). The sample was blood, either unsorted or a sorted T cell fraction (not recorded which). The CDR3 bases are TGCAGTGCTAGATCAATCCGGGGGCAGGGAGATACGCAGTATTTT. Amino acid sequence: CSARSIRGQGDTQYF.